The clone carrying this T cell receptor beta chain has just a few counts. The source of the sample is a study of cytomegalovirus exposure and HLA in healthy donors. As for the study in general: As released early, the data held 65 million to 90 million unique TCRs from HLA-typed donors.

Germline CDR1 and CDR2: SEHNR and FQNEAQ (reference sequence). V shed 5 bases and J 5 bases; nucleotides not matched to a gene: 16. This CDR3 has 17 residues. Both 60 Vbeta primers and 13 Jbeta primers went into the PCR. TCRdb's copy holds only in-frame clones and misses some; the assay was immunoSEQ multiplex PCR. The repertoire holds about 180,000 clones, with around 77% as singletons. This clonotype originated in a woman aged 25 to 45 in good health and CMV-seronegative. V gene TRBV7-9 combines with J gene TRBJ2-7; the match to TRBD1 covers 9 bases. The sample consisted of PBMCs. The CDR3 sequence: CASSHPRRTGVVDEQYF. As DNA, the CDR3 is TGTGCCAGCAGCCACCCGCGTAGGACAGGGGTGGTCGACGAGCAGTACTTC.